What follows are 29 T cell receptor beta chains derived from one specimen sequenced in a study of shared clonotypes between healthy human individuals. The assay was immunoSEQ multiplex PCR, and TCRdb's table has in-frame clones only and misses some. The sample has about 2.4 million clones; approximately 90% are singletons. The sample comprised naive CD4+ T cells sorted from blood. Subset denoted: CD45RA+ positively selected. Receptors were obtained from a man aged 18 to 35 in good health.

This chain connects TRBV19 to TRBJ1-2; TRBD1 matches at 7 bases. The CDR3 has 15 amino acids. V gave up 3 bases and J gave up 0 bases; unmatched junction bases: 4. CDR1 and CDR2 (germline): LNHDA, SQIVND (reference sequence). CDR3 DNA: TGTGCCAGTAGTATGGGGACAGCAGCTAACTATGGCTACACCTTC. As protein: CASSMGTAANYGYTF.

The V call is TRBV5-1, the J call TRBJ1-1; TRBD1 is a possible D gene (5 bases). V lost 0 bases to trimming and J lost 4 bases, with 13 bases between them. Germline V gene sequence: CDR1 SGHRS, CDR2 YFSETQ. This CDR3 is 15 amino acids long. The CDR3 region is CASSLDLGRGTEAFF. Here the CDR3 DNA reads TGCGCCAGCAGCTTGGATCTGGGGCGAGGCACTGAAGCTTTCTTT.

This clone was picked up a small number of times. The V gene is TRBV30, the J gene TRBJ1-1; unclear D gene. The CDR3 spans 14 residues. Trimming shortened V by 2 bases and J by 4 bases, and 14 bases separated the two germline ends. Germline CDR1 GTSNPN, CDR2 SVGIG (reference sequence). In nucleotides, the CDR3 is TGTGCCTGGAGTATCGCGGGATCGGGCACTGAAGCTTTCTTT. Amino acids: CAWSIAGSGTEAFF.

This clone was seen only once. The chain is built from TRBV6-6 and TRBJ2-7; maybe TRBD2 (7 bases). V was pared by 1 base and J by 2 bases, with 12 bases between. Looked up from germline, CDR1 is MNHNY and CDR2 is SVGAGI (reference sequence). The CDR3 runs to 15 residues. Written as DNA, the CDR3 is TGTGCCAGCAGTTACTTGGTGGGGGGGCCCTACGAGCAGTACTTC. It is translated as CASSYLVGGPYEQYF.

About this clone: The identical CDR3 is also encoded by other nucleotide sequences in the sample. CDR3 nucleotide sequence: TGCAGCGTGACGGGGGGCACAGATACGCAGTATTTT. Protein: CSVTGGTDTQYF. The chain has TRBV29-1 and TRBJ2-3, with D tentatively TRBD2 (6 bases). The CDR3 length is 12 residues. In germline, CDR1 is SQVTM, CDR2 ANQGSEA. The V end was cut by 6 bases, the J end by 1 base, with 8 bases between.

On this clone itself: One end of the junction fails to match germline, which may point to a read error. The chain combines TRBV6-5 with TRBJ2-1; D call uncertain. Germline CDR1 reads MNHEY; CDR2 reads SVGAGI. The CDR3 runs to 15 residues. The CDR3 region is CASQESGSSNNEQFF. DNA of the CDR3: TGTGCCAGCCAAGAAAGTGGGTCCTCCAACAATGAGCAGTTCTTC.

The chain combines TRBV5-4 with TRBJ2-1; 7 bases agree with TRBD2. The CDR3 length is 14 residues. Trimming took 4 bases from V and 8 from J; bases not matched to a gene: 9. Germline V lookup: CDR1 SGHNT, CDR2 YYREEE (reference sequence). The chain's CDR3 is CASSTGLDSYEQFF. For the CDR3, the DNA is TGTGCCAGCAGCACTGGACTAGATAGCTATGAGCAGTTCTTC. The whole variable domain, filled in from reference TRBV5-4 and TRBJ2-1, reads ETGVTQSPTHLIKTRGQQVTLRCSSQSGHNTVSWYQQALGQGPQFIFQYYREEENGRGNFPPRFSGLQFPNYSSELNVNALELDDSALYLCASSTGLDSYEQFFGPGTRLTVL.

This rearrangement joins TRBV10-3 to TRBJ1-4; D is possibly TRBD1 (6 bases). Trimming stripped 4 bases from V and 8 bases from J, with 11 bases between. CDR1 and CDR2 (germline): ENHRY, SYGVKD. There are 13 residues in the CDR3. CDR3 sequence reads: CAISGAGAEKLFF. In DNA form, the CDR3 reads TGTGCCATCAGTGGGGCAGGGGCGGAAAAACTGTTTTTT.

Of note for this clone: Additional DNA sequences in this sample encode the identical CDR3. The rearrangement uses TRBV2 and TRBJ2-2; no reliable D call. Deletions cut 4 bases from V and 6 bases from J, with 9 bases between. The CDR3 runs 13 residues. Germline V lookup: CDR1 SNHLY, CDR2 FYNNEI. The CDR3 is CASSAGTAGELFF. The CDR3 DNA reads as TGTGCCAGCAGTGCTGGTACAGCCGGGGAGCTGTTTTTT.

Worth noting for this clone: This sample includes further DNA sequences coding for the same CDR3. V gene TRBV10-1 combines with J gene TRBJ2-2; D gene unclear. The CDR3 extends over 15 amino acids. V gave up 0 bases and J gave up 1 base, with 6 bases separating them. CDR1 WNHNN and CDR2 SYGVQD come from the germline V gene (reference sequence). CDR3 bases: TGCGCCAGCAGTGAGTCGAAGGGGAACACCGGGGAGCTGTTTTTT. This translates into CASSESKGNTGELFF.

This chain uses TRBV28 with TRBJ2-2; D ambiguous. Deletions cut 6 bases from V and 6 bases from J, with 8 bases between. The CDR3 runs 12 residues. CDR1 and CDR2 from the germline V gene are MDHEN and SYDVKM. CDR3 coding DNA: TGTGCCAGCAGATTAGTCCCCGGGGAGCTGTTTTTT. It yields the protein CASRLVPGELFF.

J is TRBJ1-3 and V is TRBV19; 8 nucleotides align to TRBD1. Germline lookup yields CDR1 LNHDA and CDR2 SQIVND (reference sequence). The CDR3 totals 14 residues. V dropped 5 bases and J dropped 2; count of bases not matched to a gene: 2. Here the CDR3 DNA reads TGTGCCAGTAGTCAGGACAGGGCTGGAAACACCATATATTTT. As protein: CASSQDRAGNTIYF.

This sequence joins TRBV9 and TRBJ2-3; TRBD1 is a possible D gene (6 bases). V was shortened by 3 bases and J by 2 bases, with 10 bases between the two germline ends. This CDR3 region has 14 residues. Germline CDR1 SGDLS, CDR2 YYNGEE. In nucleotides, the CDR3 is TGTGCCAGCAGCGGGACAGCTAACACAGATACGCAGTATTTT. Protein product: CASSGTANTDTQYF.

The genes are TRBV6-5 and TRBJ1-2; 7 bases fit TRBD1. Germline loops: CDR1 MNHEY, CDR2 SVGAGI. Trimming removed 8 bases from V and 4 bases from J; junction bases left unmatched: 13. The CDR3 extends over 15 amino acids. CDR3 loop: CASAARDRGFYGYTF. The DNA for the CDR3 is TGTGCCAGCGCTGCCCGGGACAGAGGGTTCTATGGCTACACCTTC.

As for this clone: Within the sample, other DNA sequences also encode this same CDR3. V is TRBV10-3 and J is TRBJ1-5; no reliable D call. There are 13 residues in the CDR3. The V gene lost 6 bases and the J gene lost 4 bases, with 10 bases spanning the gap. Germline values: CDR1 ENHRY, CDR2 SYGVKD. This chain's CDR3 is CAIREGLNQPQHF. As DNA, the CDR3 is TGTGCCATCAGGGAGGGATTGAATCAGCCCCAGCATTTT.

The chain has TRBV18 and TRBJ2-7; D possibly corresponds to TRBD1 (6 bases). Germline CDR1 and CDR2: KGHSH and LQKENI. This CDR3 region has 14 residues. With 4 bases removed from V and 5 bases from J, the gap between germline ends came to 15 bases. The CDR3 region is CASSHGRDTHEQYF. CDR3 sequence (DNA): TGTGCCAGCTCACACGGCCGGGACACCCACGAGCAGTACTTC.

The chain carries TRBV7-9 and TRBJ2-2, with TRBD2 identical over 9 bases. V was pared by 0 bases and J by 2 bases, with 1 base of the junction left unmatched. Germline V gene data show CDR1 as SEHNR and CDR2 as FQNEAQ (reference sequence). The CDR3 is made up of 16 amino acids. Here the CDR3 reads CASSLATSGNTGELFF. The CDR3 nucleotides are TGTGCCAGCAGCTTAGCGACTAGCGGAAACACCGGGGAGCTGTTTTTT.

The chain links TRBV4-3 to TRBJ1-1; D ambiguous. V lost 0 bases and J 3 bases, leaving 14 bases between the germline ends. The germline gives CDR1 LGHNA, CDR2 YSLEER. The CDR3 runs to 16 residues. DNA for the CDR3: TGCGCCAGCAGCCAAGATCTAAATTCCGTCGACACTGAAGCTTTCTTT. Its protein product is CASSQDLNSVDTEAFF.

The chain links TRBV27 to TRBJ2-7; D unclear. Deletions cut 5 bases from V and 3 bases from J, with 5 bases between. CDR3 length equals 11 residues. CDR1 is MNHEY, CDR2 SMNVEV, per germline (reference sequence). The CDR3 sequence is CASSDLYEQYF. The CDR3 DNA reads TGTGCCAGCAGTGACCTCTACGAGCAGTACTTC.

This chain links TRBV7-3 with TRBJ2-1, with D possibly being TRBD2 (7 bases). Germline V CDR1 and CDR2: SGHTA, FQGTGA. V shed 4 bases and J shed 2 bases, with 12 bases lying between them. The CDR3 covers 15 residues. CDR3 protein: CASSSRGATYNEQFF. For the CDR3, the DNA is TGTGCCAGCAGCTCTCGGGGGGCTACCTACAATGAGCAGTTCTTC.

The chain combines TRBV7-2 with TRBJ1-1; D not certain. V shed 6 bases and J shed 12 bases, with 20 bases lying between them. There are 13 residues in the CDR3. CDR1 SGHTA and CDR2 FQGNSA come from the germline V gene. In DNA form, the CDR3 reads TGTGCCAGCAGTCTACCCGGACGACCTCTAACTTTCTTT. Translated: CASSLPGRPLTFF.

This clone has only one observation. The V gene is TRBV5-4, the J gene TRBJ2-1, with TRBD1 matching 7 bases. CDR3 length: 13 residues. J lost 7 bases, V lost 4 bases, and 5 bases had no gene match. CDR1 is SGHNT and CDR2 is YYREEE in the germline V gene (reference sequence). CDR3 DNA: TGTGCCAGCAGCCAACAGGGGATTAATGAGCAGTTCTTC. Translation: CASSQQGINEQFF.

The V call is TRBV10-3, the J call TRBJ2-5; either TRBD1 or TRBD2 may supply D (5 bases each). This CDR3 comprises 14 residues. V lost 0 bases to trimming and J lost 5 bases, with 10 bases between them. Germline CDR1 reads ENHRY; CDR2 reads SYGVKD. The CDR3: CAISESSGSETQYF. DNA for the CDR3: TGTGCCATCAGTGAGTCGTCAGGGAGCGAGACCCAGTACTTC.

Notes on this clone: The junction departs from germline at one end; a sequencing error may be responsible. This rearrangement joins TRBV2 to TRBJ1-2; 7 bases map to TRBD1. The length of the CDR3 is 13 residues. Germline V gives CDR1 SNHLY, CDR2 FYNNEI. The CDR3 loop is CASSEGGGYGYTF. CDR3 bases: TGTGCCAGCAGCGAAGGGGGCGGCTATGGCTACACCTTC. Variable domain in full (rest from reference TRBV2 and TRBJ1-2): EPEVTQTPSHQVTQMGQEVILRCVPISNHLYFYWYRQILGQKVEFLVSFYNNEISEKSEIFDDQFSVERPDGSNFTLKIRSTKLEDSAMYFCASSEGGGYGYTFGSGTRLTVV.

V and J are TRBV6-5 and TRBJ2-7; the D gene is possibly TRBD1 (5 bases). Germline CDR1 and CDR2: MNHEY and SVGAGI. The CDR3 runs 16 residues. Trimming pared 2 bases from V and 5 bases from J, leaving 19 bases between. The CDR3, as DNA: TGTGCCAGCAGTTACCGGAACAGGCCTCCCGACCACGAGCAGTACTTC. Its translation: CASSYRNRPPDHEQYF.

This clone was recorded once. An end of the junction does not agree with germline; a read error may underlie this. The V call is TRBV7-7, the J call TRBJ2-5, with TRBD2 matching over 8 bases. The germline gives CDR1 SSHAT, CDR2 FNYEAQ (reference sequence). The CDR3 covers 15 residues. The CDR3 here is CASSINSGEGETQYF. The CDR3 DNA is TGTGCTAGCAGCATAAATAGCGGGGAAGGGGAGACCCAGTACTTC.

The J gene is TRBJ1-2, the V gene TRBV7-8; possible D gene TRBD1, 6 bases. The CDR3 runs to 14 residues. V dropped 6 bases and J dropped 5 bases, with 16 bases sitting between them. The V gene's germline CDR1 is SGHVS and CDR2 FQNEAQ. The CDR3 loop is CASSSGTTDYGYTF. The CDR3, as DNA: TGTGCCAGCAGTTCCGGGACAACGGATTATGGCTACACCTTC.

For the CDR3, the DNA is TGTGCCAGTAGTCTCAGGACTAGCTCCTACGAGCAGTACTTC. Protein: CASSLRTSSYEQYF. The rearrangement joins TRBV19 to TRBJ2-7; 7 bases map to TRBD2. The germline CDR1 and CDR2 sequences are LNHDA and SQIVND (reference sequence). The J segment lost 0 bases and the V segment lost 5 bases, leaving 4 bases of the junction unmatched. The CDR3 consists of 14 residues.

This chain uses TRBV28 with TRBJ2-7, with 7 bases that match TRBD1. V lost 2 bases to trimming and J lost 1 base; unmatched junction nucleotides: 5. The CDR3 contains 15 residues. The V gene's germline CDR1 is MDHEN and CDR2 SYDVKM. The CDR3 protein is CASSLDARGSYEQYF. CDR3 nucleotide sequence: TGTGCCAGCAGTTTAGACGCCAGGGGGTCCTACGAGCAGTACTTC.